The 19 T cell receptor beta chains given below trace back to one sample, sequenced in a study of patients and donors after allogeneic stem cell transplantation. MiXCR, applied by TCRdb to the RT-PCR reads, yields one record per CDR3 protein. There are more than 850,000 distinct CDR3 sequences in the sample; roughly 18% occur only once, and around 5.5% lies in the top ten. Input material: blood, either unsorted or a sorted T cell fraction (not recorded which). The receptor set was obtained from a human donor who was either an allogeneic HSCT recipient or a stem cell or donor lymphocyte infusion donor (not recorded which). It is not recorded whose cells these are; they may come from a transplant donor.

This clonotype was detected a few times. The J gene is TRBJ2-7, the V gene TRBV5-6, with 9 bases lining up with TRBD1. CDR1 and CDR2 from the germline V gene are SGHDT and YYEEEE. This CDR3 region has 15 residues. Germline trimming cut 5 bases from V and 4 bases from J; bases unmatched to any gene: 10. The CDR3 coding sequence is TGTGCCAGCAGGTCCCGGGACAGGGTTAGGTACGAGCAGTACTTC. Its protein product is CASRSRDRVRYEQYF.

Ten or more counts support this clonotype. The chain has TRBV5-1 and TRBJ1-1; TRBD1 is a possible D gene (6 bases). Germline CDR1 and CDR2: SGHRS and YFSETQ. V was shortened by 4 bases and J by 1 base, with 11 bases between the two germline ends. The CDR3 covers 14 residues. The CDR3 here is CASSPTGQNTEAFF. The DNA for the CDR3 is TGCGCCAGCAGCCCGACAGGCCAGAACACTGAAGCTTTCTTT.

This clonotype was seen a handful of times. The rearrangement links TRBV7-9 to TRBJ2-3, with D possibly TRBD1 on 5 matching bases. Germline-derived CDR1 and CDR2 are SEHNR and FQNEAQ (reference sequence). The CDR3 spans 15 residues. V was pared by 5 bases and J by 3 bases, with 15 bases between. The chain's CDR3 is CASSVQGTMTDTQYF. The CDR3 nucleotides are TGTGCCAGCAGCGTGCAGGGAACGATGACAGATACGCAGTATTTT.

This clonotype has more than one count but fewer than ten. Here the CDR3 reads CASRTPWEQYF. In DNA form, the CDR3 reads TGTGCCAGCAGGACCCCGTGGGAGCAGTACTTC. This chain joins TRBV28 and TRBJ2-7; D gene uncertain. Germline-derived CDR1 and CDR2 are MDHEN and SYDVKM. This CDR3 spans 11 amino acids. V gave up 6 bases and J gave up 7 bases, with 10 bases separating them.

The chain has TRBV24-1 and TRBJ2-5, with D hard to call. Trimming took 6 bases from V and 4 from J, leaving 11 bases between them. Germline assignment: CDR1 KGHDR and CDR2 SFDVKD. This CDR3 contains 13 residues. CDR3 DNA: TGTGCCACCAGTTCCGCGCCAGTAGAGACCCAGTACTTC. Amino acids: CATSSAPVETQYF.

The chain is built from TRBV27 and TRBJ1-5; D gene uncertain. The CDR3 extends over 16 amino acids. Germline lookup yields CDR1 MNHEY and CDR2 SMNVEV (reference sequence). The V gene lost 6 bases and the J gene lost 9 bases, with 24 bases spanning the gap. The chain's CDR3 is CASREAGSPIGGPQHF. In DNA, the CDR3 is TGTGCCAGCAGAGAAGCCGGCTCCCCCATTGGCGGGCCCCAGCATTTT.

The chain joins TRBV5-4 to TRBJ2-7; 8 bases are a match to TRBD2. Per the germline V gene, CDR1 is SGHNT and CDR2 is YYREEE (reference sequence). Losses at the gene ends were 2 bases for V and 4 bases for J; bases not matched to a gene: 5. The CDR3 has 14 amino acids. CDR3 sequence reads: CASSFPGTRYEQYF. In nucleotides, the CDR3 is TGTGCCAGCAGCTTCCCCGGGACTAGATACGAGCAGTACTTC.

The rearrangement uses TRBV10-3 and TRBJ1-2; 8 bases align to TRBD1. The CDR3 has 13 amino acids. Germline lookup yields CDR1 ENHRY and CDR2 SYGVKD. The V and J ends lost 3 bases and 4 bases, in that order; junction bases with no gene match: 1. The CDR3 region has the DNA TGTGCCATCAGTGAAGACAGGGGCTATGGCTACACCTTC. Its protein is CAISEDRGYGYTF.

This clonotype was seen more than once but under ten times. The CDR3 region is CASSLGWLGETQYF. DNA of the CDR3: TGCGCCAGCAGCTTGGGTTGGCTAGGGGAGACCCAGTACTTC. The chain has TRBV5-1 and TRBJ2-5; D remains ambiguous. The CDR3 spans 14 residues. The V end lost 0 bases, the J end lost 5 bases, and 11 bases lay between the germline ends. Germline V gives CDR1 SGHRS, CDR2 YFSETQ.

This chain connects TRBV27 to TRBJ2-7, with 11 bases that match TRBD2. The V segment lost 5 bases and the J segment 0 bases; nucleotides outside the gene matches: 9. Germline loops: CDR1 MNHEY, CDR2 SMNVEV (reference sequence). The CDR3 extends over 17 amino acids. For the CDR3, the DNA is TGTGCCAGCAGTGCGACCCTAGCGGGGGGACCCTCCTACGAGCAGTACTTC. This translates into CASSATLAGGPSYEQYF.

This clonotype appeared a few times. The J gene is TRBJ2-7, the V gene TRBV7-9, with 10 bases that match TRBD2. Trimming removed 4 bases from V and 2 bases from J; junction bases left unmatched: 8. Germline V CDR1 and CDR2: SEHNR, FQNEAQ (reference sequence). This CDR3 contains 16 residues. CDR3 region: CASSSSRTSGTYEQYF. DNA of the CDR3: TGTGCCAGCAGCTCATCCCGGACTAGCGGTACCTACGAGCAGTACTTC.

This clonotype was observed at least ten times. DNA of the CDR3: TGTGCCAGCAGTGAGCCGACGGACAGGGTAAAAGATACGCAGTATTTT. Translating it yields CASSEPTDRVKDTQYF. This chain uses TRBV12-3 or TRBV12-4 with TRBJ2-3; TRBD1 agrees at 8 bases. The ends lost 5 bases at V and 5 bases at J; junction bases unmatched: 12. This CDR3 comprises 16 residues.

The chain has TRBV20-1 and TRBJ1-5; D call uncertain. Germline V gene data show CDR1 as DFQATT and CDR2 as SNEGSKA (reference sequence). The CDR3 loop spans 14 amino acids. Trimming cost V 2 bases and J 2 bases, with 10 bases left between them. CDR3 amino acids: CSARSGLGNQPQHF. The CDR3 DNA reads as TGCAGTGCTAGATCTGGACTCGGCAATCAGCCCCAGCATTTT.

The chain links TRBV12-3 or TRBV12-4 to TRBJ2-2, with D unclear. Trimming left V 2 bases short and J 2 bases short, with 15 bases between. The CDR3 contains 17 residues. The CDR3 loop reads CASSLNLPGSNTGELFF. The CDR3 nucleotides read TGTGCCAGCAGTTTAAACCTCCCAGGCAGTAACACCGGGGAGCTGTTTTTT.

V is TRBV30 and J is TRBJ2-3; D uncertain. The length of the CDR3 is 15 residues. V lost 4 bases and J 2 bases, leaving 16 bases between the germline ends. Germline V gene data show CDR1 as GTSNPN and CDR2 as SVGIG (reference sequence). The chain's CDR3 is CAWNGAPPNTDTQYF. The CDR3 DNA reads TGTGCCTGGAATGGAGCTCCTCCGAACACAGATACGCAGTATTTT.

The chain joins TRBV20-1 to TRBJ2-2; TRBD1 agrees at 8 bases. The CDR3 spans 13 residues. Germline V lookup: CDR1 DFQATT, CDR2 SNEGSKA (reference sequence). J was trimmed by 6 bases and V by 8 bases; bases with no gene match: 8. As DNA, the CDR3 is TGCAGTACACGGACAGGGTATGCCGGGGAGCTGTTTTTT. Its translation is CSTRTGYAGELFF.

This clonotype showed up just a few times. The V and J genes are TRBV12-3 or TRBV12-4 and TRBJ2-1; no reliable D call. CDR3 length equals 13 residues. V lost 1 base, J lost 3 bases, and 4 bases lay in between. CDR3 sequence: CASSLENYNEQFF. The DNA for the CDR3 is TGTGCCAGCAGTTTAGAAAACTACAATGAGCAGTTCTTC.

The chain is built from TRBV11-1 and TRBJ2-3; TRBD2 matches at 10 bases. The V and J ends lost 2 bases and 0 bases, in that order; junction bases with no gene match: 8. The germline V gene encodes CDR1 SGHAT and CDR2 FQDESV (reference sequence). The CDR3 is 18 amino acids. CDR3 coding DNA: TGTGCCAGCAGCTTACCCCAGCGGGGGGGCCTTAGCACAGATACGCAGTATTTT. This codes for CASSLPQRGGLSTDTQYF.

This chain joins TRBV7-9 and TRBJ2-3; TRBD2 matches 7 bases. The CDR3 length is 16 residues. J was trimmed by 4 bases and V by 3 bases; bases with no gene match: 10. Germline lookup yields CDR1 SEHNR and CDR2 FQNEAQ (reference sequence). The DNA of the CDR3 is TGTGCCAGCAGCTTCCCATTACGTCTAGCGGCAGATACGCAGTATTTT. Translated, it gives CASSFPLRLAADTQYF.